This T cell receptor (beta chain) was observed in a study of OX40 agonist ivuxolimab in advanced cancers. Measured with immunoSEQ multiplex PCR; TCRdb has only the in-frame clones, and not every one. The repertoire holds fewer than 45,000 clones, with about 86% as singletons. This clone showed up just once. Per the germline V gene, CDR1 is MDHEN and CDR2 is SYDVKM. The CDR3 loop spans 14 amino acids. V dropped 3 bases and J dropped 6 bases, with 14 bases sitting between them. The TCR was taken from an adult with an advanced solid tumor such as melanoma, head and neck, liver or kidney cancer. The chain employs TRBV28 and TRBJ1-1; D possibly corresponds to TRBD1 (6 bases). Here the sequenced sample was CD4+ or CD8+ T cells sorted from blood, taken in a trial of the OX40 agonist ivuxolimab. CDR3 amino acids: CASSFPLQGSEAFF. CDR3 bases: TGTGCCAGCAGTTTCCCCTTACAGGGATCTGAAGCTTTCTTT.